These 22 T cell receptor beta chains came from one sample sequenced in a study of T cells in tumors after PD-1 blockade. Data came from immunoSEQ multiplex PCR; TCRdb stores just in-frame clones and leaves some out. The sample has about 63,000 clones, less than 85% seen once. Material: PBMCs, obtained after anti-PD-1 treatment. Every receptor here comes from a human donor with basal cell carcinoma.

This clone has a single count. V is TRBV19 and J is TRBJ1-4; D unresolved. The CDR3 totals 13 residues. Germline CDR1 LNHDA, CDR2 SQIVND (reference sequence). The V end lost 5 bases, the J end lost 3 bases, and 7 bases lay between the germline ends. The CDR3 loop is CASSSGSNEKLFF. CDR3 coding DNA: TGTGCCAGTAGTTCCGGATCTAATGAAAAACTGTTTTTT.

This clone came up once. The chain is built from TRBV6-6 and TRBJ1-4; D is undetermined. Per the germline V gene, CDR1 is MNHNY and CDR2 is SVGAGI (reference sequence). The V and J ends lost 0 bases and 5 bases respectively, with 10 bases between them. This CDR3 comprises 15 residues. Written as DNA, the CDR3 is TGTGCCAGCAGTTACTCTGACGGGAGGAATGAAAAACTGTTTTTT. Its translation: CASSYSDGRNEKLFF.

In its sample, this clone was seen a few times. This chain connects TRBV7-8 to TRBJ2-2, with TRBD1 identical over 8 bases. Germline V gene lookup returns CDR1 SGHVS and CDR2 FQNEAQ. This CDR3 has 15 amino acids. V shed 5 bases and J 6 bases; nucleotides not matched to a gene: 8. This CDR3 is CASSPRDRTSGELFF. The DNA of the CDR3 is TGTGCCAGCAGCCCCCGGGACAGGACCTCCGGGGAGCTGTTTTTT.

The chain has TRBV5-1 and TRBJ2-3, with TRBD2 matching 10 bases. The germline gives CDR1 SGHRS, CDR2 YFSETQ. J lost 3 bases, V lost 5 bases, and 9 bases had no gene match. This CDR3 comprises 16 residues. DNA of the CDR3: TGCGCCAGCAGACCCAGCGGGGGGGCCGGGACAGATACGCAGTATTTT. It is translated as CASRPSGGAGTDTQYF.

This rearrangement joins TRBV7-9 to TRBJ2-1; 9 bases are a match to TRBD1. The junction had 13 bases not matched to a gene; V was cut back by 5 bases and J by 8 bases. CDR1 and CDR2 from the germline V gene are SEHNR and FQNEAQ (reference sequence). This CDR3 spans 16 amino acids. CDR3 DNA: TGTGCCAGCAGCCCGTTAATACAGGGGGCTTACGATGAGCAGTTCTTC. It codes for CASSPLIQGAYDEQFF.

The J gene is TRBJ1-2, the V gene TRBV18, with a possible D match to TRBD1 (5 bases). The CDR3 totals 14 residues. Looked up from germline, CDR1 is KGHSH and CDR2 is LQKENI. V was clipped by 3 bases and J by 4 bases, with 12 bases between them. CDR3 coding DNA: TGTGCCAGCTCACCCGAAGGAGGGGTCTATGGCTACACCTTC. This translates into CASSPEGGVYGYTF.

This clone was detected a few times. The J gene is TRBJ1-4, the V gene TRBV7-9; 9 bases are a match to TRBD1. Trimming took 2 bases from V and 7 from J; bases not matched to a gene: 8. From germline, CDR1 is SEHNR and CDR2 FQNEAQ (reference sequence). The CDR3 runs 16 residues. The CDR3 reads CASSLPGQGLGEKLFF. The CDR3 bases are TGTGCCAGCAGCTTACCGGGACAGGGCTTAGGTGAAAAACTGTTTTTT.

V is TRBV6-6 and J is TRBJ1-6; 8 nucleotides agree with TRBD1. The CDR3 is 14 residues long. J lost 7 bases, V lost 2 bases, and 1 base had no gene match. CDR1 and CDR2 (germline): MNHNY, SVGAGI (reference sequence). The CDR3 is CASSYGTGNSPLHF. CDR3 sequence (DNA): TGTGCCAGCAGTTACGGGACAGGCAATTCACCCCTCCACTTT.

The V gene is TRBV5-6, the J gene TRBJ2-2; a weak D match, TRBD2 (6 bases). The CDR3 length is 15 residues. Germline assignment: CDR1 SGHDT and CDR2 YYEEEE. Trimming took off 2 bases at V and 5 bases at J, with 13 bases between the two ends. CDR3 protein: CASSFSGGWTGELFF. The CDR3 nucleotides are TGTGCCAGCAGCTTCTCCGGGGGTTGGACCGGGGAGCTGTTTTTT.

The CDR3 nucleotides read TGTGCTAGTGGTCCAGGTTCTAGCACAGATACGCAGTATTTT. This codes for CASGPGSSTDTQYF. The chain combines TRBV12-5 with TRBJ2-3; D gene ambiguous. Germline V gives CDR1 LGHNT, CDR2 FRNRAP. Between the trimmed V and J ends, which lost 5 bases and 0 bases, there was a span of 9 bases. The CDR3 is 14 amino acids.

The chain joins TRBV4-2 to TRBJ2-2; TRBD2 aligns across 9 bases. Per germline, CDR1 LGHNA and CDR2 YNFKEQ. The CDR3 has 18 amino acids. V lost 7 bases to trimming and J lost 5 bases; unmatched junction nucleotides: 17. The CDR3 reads CASTGGVGAGGRTGELFF. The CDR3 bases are TGTGCCAGCACCGGCGGGGTAGGAGCGGGGGGTAGGACCGGGGAGCTGTTTTTT.

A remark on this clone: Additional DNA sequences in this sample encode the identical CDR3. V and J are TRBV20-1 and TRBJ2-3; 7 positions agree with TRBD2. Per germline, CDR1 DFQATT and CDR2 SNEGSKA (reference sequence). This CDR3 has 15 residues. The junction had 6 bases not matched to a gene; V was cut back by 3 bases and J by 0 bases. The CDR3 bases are TGCAGTGCTAGTACGGGGGGTTTAAGCACAGATACGCAGTATTTT. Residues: CSASTGGLSTDTQYF.

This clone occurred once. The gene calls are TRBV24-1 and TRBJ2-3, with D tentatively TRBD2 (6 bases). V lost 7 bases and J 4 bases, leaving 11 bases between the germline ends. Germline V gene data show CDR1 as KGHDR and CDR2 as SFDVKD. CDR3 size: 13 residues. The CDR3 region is CATRGGVPDTQYF. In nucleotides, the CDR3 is TGTGCCACCAGGGGCGGGGTGCCAGATACGCAGTATTTT.

For the CDR3, the DNA is TGCGCCAGCAGTGGGGGGGTGGCTAATGAAAAACTGTTTTTT. Protein product: CASSGGVANEKLFF. The chain has TRBV4-1 and TRBJ1-4; D is possibly TRBD1 (5 bases). Between the trimmed V and J ends, which lost 6 bases and 3 bases, there was a span of 11 bases. The length of the CDR3 is 14 residues. The germline V gene has CDR1 MGHRA and CDR2 YSYEKL.

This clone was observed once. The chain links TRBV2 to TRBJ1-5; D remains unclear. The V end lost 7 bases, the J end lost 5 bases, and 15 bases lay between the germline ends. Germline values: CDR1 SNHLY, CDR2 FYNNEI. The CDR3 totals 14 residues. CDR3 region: CASTGPGLDQPQHF. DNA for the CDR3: TGTGCCAGCACAGGACCGGGTTTAGATCAGCCCCAGCATTTT. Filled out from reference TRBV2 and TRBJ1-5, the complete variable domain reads EPEVTQTPSHQVTQMGQEVILRCVPISNHLYFYWYRQILGQKVEFLVSFYNNEISEKSEIFDDQFSVERPDGSNFTLKIRSTKLEDSAMYFCASTGPGLDQPQHFGDGTRLSIL.

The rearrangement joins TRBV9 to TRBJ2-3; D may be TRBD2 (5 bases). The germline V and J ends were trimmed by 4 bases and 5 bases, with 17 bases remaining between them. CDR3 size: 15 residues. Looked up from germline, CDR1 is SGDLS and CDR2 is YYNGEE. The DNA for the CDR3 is TGTGCCAGCAGCTCCCGGGCTAGCTTTCAAGATACGCAGTATTTT. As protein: CASSSRASFQDTQYF.

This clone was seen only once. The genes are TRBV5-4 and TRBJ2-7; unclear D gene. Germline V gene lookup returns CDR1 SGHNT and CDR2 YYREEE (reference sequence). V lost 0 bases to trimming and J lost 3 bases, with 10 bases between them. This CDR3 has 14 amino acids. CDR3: CASSLGSSYYEQYF. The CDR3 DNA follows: TGTGCCAGCAGCTTGGGCAGCTCCTACTACGAGCAGTACTTC. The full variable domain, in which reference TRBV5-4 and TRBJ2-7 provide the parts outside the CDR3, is ETGVTQSPTHLIKTRGQQVTLRCSSQSGHNTVSWYQQALGQGPQFIFQYYREEENGRGNFPPRFSGLQFPNYSSELNVNALELDDSALYLCASSLGSSYYEQYFGPGTRLTVT.

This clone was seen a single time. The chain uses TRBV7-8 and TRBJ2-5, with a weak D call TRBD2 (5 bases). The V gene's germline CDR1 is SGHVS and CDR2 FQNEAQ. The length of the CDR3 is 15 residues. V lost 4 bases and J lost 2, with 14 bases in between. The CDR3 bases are TGTGCCAGCAGCTCTGAGAGGGTTGGGCAAGAGACCCAGTACTTC. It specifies CASSSERVGQETQYF.

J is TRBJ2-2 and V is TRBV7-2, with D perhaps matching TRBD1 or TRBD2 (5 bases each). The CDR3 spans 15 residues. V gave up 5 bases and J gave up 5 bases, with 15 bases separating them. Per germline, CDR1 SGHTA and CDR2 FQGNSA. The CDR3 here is CASSRDRALTGELFF. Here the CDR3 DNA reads TGTGCCAGCAGCCGGGACCGGGCCTTAACCGGGGAGCTGTTTTTT. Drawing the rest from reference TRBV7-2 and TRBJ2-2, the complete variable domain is GAGVSQSPSNKVTEKGKDVELRCDPISGHTALYWYRQSLGQGLEFLIYFQGNSAPDKSGLPSDRFSAERTGGSVSTLTIQRTQQEDSAVYLCASSRDRALTGELFFGEGSRLTVL.

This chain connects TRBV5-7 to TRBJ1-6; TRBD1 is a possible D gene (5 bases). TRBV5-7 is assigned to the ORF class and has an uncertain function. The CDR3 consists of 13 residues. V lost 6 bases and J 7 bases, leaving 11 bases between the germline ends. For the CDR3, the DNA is TGTGCCAGCATGTTGGGGGGGAATTCACCCCTCCACTTT. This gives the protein CASMLGGNSPLHF.

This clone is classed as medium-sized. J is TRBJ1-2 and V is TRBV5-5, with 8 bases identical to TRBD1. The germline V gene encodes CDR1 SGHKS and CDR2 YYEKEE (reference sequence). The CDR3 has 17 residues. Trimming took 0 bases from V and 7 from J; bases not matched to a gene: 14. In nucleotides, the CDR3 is TGTGCCAGCAGCTTGGAGTATATGGGTCAGGGGGCTGCTGGCTACACCTTC. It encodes CASSLEYMGQGAAGYTF.

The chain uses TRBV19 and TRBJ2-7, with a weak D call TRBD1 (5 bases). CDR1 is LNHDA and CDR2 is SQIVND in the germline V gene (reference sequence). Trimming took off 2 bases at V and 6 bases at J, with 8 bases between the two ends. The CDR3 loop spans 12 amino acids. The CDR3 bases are TGTGCCAGTAGTATACCAGGGCTCGAGCAGTACTTC. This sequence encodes CASSIPGLEQYF.